This T cell receptor (beta chain) is from a study of OX40 agonist ivuxolimab in advanced cancers. Across the whole study: Administration of intravenous ivuxolimab to patients occurred every 2 weeks at 0.01 to 10 mg/kg. Of mixed ages from about 23 to 79 and averaging about 65 years, the group was about 80% male.

Blood draws occurred at baseline, cycle 4 day 1, and cycle 7 day 1. Measured with immunoSEQ multiplex PCR; TCRdb has only the in-frame clones, and not every one. Altogether about 98,000 clones are present, about 85% being singletons, with the ten largest covering around 0.82%. This CDR3 spans 15 amino acids. Germline assignment: CDR1 MNHNY and CDR2 SVGAGI (reference sequence). The junction had 7 bases not matched to a gene; V was cut back by 5 bases and J by 0 bases. This chain links TRBV6-6 with TRBJ2-7, with 7 bases lining up with TRBD1. The clonotype comes from an adult with an advanced solid tumor such as melanoma, head and neck, liver or kidney cancer. The starting material was CD4+ or CD8+ T cells sorted from blood, obtained in a trial of the OX40 agonist ivuxolimab. The chain's CDR3 is CASSTPGQASYEQYF. CDR3 sequence (DNA): TGTGCCAGCAGTACCCCAGGACAGGCCTCCTACGAGCAGTACTTC.